These T cell receptor beta chains were read from a single sample in a study of graft-versus-host responses after intestinal transplantation. Antigens for these TCRs are unknown. Using immunoSEQ multiplex PCR, the repertoire was profiled, and TCRdb retains in-frame clones only, with some absent. Of over 100,000 clones listed, about 95% are singletons. The material sequenced was unstimulated CD8+ T cells sorted from spleen or lymph node cells, taken before intestinal transplant. The receptor set was obtained from a human donor who received an intestinal transplant. Each CDR3 is given with its conserved first and last residue. D genes are given only for firm matches. Some rows have no size entry. The others give once, few or many, or a class for an expanded clone.

>TRBV13|.|TRBJ2-5|.
CASSPPREGETQYF
TGTGCCAGCAGCCCTCCCCGGGAAGGAGAGACCCAGTACTTC
>TRBV28|.|TRBJ2-5|.
CASSLIGERETQYF
TGTGCCAGCAGTTTAATTGGGGAAAGAGAGACCCAGTACTTC
>TRBV29-1|.|TRBJ2-7|.
CSVRGTSYEQYF
TGCAGCGTTAGGGGTACCTCCTACGAGCAGTACTTC
>TRBV5-5|TRBD2|TRBJ2-7|.
CASSSGLAGGYEQYF
TGTGCCAGCAGCAGCGGGTTAGCGGGAGGGTACGAGCAGTACTTC
>TRBV29-1|TRBD1|TRBJ2-5|.
CSVGGGFGFVETQYF
TGCAGCGTTGGAGGGGGCTTCGGGTTTGTCGAGACCCAGTACTTC
>TRBV27|.|TRBJ2-7|.
CASSLRGDRSYEQYF
TGTGCCAGCAGTTTAAGAGGGGATCGGTCCTACGAGCAGTACTTC
>TRBV7-9|TRBD1|TRBJ2-1|once
CASSRGQFLGNEQFF
TGTGCCAGCAGCCGGGGACAGTTCCTAGGCAATGAGCAGTTCTTC
>TRBV15|.|TRBJ2-1|.
CATSRPGQDNYNEQFF
TGTGCCACCAGCAGGCCGGGACAAGACAACTACAATGAGCAGTTCTTC
>TRBV28|.|TRBJ1-3|.
CASSPTPSGGGNTIYF
TGTGCCAGCAGTCCAACTCCTTCAGGAGGGGGAAACACCATATATTTT
>TRBV29-1|.|TRBJ1-1|.
CSVEGVQGRLGTEAFF
TGCAGCGTTGAAGGGGTGCAGGGTAGGTTGGGCACTGAAGCTTTCTTT
>TRBV27|TRBD2|TRBJ2-1|.
CASSLRPSGILDEQFF
TGTGCCAGCAGTTTGCGTCCTAGCGGGATCCTGGATGAGCAGTTCTTC
>TRBV19|.|TRBJ2-7|.
CASSPGTGIYEQYF
TGTGCCAGTAGTCCCGGGACGGGAATCTACGAGCAGTACTTC
>TRBV7-9|.|TRBJ2-1|.
CASSPPQGLAEQFF
TGTGCCAGCAGCCCGCCACAGGGATTAGCTGAGCAGTTCTTC
>TRBV27|TRBD2|TRBJ2-2|.
CASSLGTSGNTGELFF
TGTGCCAGCAGTTTAGGGACTAGCGGGAACACCGGGGAGCTGTTTTTT